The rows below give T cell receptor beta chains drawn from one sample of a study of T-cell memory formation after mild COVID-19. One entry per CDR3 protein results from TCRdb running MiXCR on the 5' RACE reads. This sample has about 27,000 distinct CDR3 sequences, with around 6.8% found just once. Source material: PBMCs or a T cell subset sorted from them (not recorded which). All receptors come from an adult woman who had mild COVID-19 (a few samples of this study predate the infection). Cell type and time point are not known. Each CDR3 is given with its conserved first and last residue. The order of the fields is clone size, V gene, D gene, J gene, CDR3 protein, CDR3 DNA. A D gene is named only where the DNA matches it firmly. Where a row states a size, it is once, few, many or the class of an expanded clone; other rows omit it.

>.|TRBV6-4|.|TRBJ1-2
CASSEGPRYGYTF
TGTGCCAGCAGTGAAGGGCCACGCTATGGCTACACCTTC
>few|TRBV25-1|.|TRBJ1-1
CASSESLGPDTEAFF
TGTGCCAGCAGTGAATCTCTGGGGCCTGACACTGAAGCTTTCTTT
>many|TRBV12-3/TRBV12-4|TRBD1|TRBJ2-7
CASSRQGSSYEQYF
TGTGCCAGCAGTCGACAGGGATCTTCCTACGAGCAGTACTTC
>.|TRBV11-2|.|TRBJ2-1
CASSPASSEQFF
TGTGCCAGCAGCCCAGCTTCAAGTGAGCAGTTCTTC
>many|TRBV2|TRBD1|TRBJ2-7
CAIERDRGYEQYF
TGTGCCATTGAACGGGACAGGGGCTACGAGCAGTACTTC
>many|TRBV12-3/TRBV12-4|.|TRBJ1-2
CASSLGDRNYGYTF
TGTGCCAGCAGTTTAGGTGACAGGAACTATGGCTACACCTTC
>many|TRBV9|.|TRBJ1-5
CASSGHMRGSNQPQHF
TGTGCCAGCAGCGGGCACATGAGAGGGAGCAATCAGCCCCAGCATTTT
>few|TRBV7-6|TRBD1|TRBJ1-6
CASSPKQGAANSPLHF
TGTGCCAGCAGCCCTAAACAGGGGGCGGCTAATTCACCCCTCCACTTT
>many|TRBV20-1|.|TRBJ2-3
CSAIKRPEAQYF
TGCAGTGCTATCAAACGACCTGAAGCGCAGTATTTT
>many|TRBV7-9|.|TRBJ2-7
CASSLVSGEDEQYF
TGTGCCAGCAGCTTAGTCTCGGGGGAGGACGAGCAGTACTTC
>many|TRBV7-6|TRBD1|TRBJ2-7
CASSPGGGSYEQYF
TGTGCCAGCAGCCCAGGGGGTGGATCCTACGAGCAGTACTTC
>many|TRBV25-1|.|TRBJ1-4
CASSQNYRQGRETNEKLFF
TGTGCCAGCAGTCAAAATTACAGGCAAGGAAGGGAAACTAATGAAAAACTGTTTTTT
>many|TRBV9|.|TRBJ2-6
CASSPRVNPGANVLTF
TGTGCCAGCAGCCCGAGGGTTAACCCTGGGGCCAACGTCCTGACTTTC
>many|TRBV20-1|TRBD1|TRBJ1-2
CSARDSTGGYGYTF
TGCAGTGCTAGAGATTCCACAGGGGGCTATGGCTACACCTTC
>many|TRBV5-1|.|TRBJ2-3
CASRGPAVDTQYF
TGCGCCAGCAGAGGCCCCGCCGTAGATACGCAGTATTTT
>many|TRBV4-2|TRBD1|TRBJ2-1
CASSSQEGTGANEQFF
TGTGCCAGCAGCTCACAAGAGGGGACAGGGGCGAATGAGCAGTTCTTC
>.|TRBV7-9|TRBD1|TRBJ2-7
CASSQRDRASHEQYF
TGTGCCAGCAGCCAACGGGACAGGGCGTCACACGAGCAGTACTTC
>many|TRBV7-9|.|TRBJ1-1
CASSSNDKNTEAFF
TGTGCCAGCAGCTCAAACGACAAGAACACTGAAGCTTTCTTT
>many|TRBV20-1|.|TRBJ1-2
CSARNKDNYGYTF
TGCAGTGCCCGTAACAAAGACAACTATGGCTACACCTTC
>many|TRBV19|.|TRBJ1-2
CASTSVGGSANYGYTF
TGTGCCAGTACCTCGGTCGGGGGATCGGCGAACTATGGCTACACCTTC
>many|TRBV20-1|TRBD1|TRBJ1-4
CSARDRGQARRGGEKLFF
TGCAGTGCTAGAGATCGGGGACAGGCTCGCCGTGGAGGAGAAAAACTGTTTTTT
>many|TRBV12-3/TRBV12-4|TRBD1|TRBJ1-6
CASSRTGNSPLHF
TGTGCCAGCAGTAGGACAGGGAATTCACCCCTCCACTTT
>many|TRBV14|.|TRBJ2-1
CASSQFGPAEQFF
TGTGCCAGCAGCCAATTCGGGCCCGCGGAGCAGTTCTTC
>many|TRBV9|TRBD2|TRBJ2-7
CASSVCLLAETYEQYF
TGTGCCAGCAGCGTATGTTTACTAGCGGAGACCTACGAGCAGTACTTC
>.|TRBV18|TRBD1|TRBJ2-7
CASSLGTAYEQYF
TGTGCCAGCTCACTTGGGACAGCCTACGAGCAGTACTTC
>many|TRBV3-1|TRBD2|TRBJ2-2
CASSPWTSGRFGELFF
TGTGCCAGCAGCCCCTGGACTAGCGGGAGGTTCGGGGAGCTGTTTTTT
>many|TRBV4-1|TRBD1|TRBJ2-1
CASSQQQGKGHNEQFF
TGCGCCAGCAGCCAACAACAGGGGAAGGGTCACAATGAGCAGTTCTTC
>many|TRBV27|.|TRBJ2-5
CASSQWGGTQYF
TGTGCCAGTTCCCAATGGGGTGGGACCCAGTACTTC
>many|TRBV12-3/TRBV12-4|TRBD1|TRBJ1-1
CASRPGQNLNTEAFF
TGTGCCAGCAGACCGGGACAGAACCTGAACACTGAAGCTTTCTTT
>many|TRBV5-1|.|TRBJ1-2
CASSSENSPYTF
TGCGCCAGCAGCTCCGAGAACAGTCCCTACACCTTC
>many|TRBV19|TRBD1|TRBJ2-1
CASRRDRSSYNEQFF
TGTGCCAGTAGGCGGGACAGGAGCTCCTACAATGAGCAGTTCTTC
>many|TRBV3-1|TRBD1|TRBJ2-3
CATRQGSTDTQYF
TGTGCCACGCGACAGGGAAGCACAGATACGCAGTATTTT
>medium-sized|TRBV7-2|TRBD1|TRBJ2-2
CASTIEGALTGELFF
TGTGCCAGCACCATCGAGGGGGCGCTCACCGGGGAGCTGTTTTTT
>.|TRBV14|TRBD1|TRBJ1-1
CASSRTGDLGTEAFF
TGTGCCAGCAGCCGCACAGGGGACTTGGGCACTGAAGCTTTCTTT
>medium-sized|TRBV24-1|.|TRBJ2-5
CATSDRWERQETQYF
TGTGCCACCAGTGATCGATGGGAGAGACAAGAGACCCAGTACTTC
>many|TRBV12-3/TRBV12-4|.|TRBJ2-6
CASTQGGLGANVLTF
TGTGCCAGCACCCAGGGGGGGCTTGGGGCCAACGTCCTGACTTTC
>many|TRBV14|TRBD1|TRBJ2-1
CASSLPQTGAHEQFF
TGTGCCAGCAGCCTTCCCCAGACAGGGGCCCATGAGCAGTTCTTC
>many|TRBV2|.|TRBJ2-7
CASSGPSYEQYF
TGTGCCAGCAGTGGGCCCTCCTACGAGCAGTACTTC
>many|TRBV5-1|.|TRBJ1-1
CASSLVRGGTEAFF
TGCGCCAGCAGCTTGGTCCGGGGGGGGACTGAAGCTTTCTTT
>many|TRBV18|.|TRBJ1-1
CASSPGVNTEAFF
TGTGCCAGCTCACCGGGTGTGAACACTGAAGCTTTCTTT
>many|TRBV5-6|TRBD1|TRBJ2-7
CASSHLDRAEQYF
TGTGCCAGCAGCCACCTGGACAGGGCCGAGCAGTACTTC
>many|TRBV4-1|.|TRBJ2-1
CASSQDVRGNNEQFF
TGCGCCAGCAGCCAAGATGTAAGAGGGAACAATGAGCAGTTCTTC
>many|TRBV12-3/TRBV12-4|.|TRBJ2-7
CASSSPLGAGAREYEQYF
TGTGCCAGCAGTTCACCCCTGGGGGCAGGGGCGAGAGAGTACGAGCAGTACTTC
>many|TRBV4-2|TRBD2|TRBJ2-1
CASSQARGGNEQFF
TGTGCCAGCAGCCAAGCTCGGGGGGGGAATGAGCAGTTCTTC
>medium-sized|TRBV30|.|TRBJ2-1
CAWNVGVDEQFF
TGTGCCTGGAATGTAGGGGTCGATGAGCAGTTCTTC
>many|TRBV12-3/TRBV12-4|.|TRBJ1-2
CASSLGRNYGYTF
TGTGCCAGCAGTTTAGGCAGAAACTATGGCTACACCTTC
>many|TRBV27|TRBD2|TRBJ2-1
CASSPRLAGGPNEQFF
TGTGCCAGCAGTCCCAGACTAGCGGGAGGGCCCAATGAGCAGTTCTTC
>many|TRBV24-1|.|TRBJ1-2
CATSDPHENRYGYTF
TGTGCCACCAGTGACCCGCACGAGAACCGCTATGGCTACACCTTC
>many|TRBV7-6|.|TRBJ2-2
CASSLDGSGGELFF
TGTGCCAGCAGCTTAGATGGAAGTGGCGGGGAGCTGTTTTTT
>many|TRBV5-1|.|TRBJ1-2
CASSLDSNYGYTF
TGCGCCAGCAGCTTGGATAGCAACTATGGCTACACCTTC
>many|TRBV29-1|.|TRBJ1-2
CSVEARSFGYTF
TGCAGCGTTGAGGCCCGATCGTTTGGCTACACCTTC
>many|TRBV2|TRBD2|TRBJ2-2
CASITGGLGNGELFF
TGTGCCAGCATCACGGGGGGACTAGGGAACGGGGAGCTGTTTTTT
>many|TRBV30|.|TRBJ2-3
CAWSVRIRDTQYF
TGTGCCTGGAGTGTACGTATCAGGGATACGCAGTATTTT
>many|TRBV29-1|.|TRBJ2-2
CSGLGIEVNTGELFF
TGCAGCGGCCTCGGGATAGAAGTCAACACCGGGGAGCTGTTTTTT
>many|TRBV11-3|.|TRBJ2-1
CASSTTSEQFF
TGTGCCAGCAGCACAACTAGCGAGCAGTTCTTC
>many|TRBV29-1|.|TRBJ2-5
CSVGTVGETQYF
TGCAGCGTTGGGACAGTGGGAGAGACCCAGTACTTC
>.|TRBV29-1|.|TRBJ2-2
CSALAVRNTGELFF
TGCAGCGCCTTGGCAGTCAGGAACACCGGGGAGCTGTTTTTT
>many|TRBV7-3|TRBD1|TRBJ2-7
CASNPGTGNEQYF
TGTGCCAGCAACCCCGGGACAGGGAACGAGCAGTACTTC
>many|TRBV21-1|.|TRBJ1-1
CASSKAVSGMNTEAFF
TGTGCCAGCAGCAAAGCAGTCTCAGGGATGAACACTGAAGCTTTCTTT
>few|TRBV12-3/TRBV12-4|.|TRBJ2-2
CASSPGLTHTGELFF
TGTGCCAGCAGTCCGGGACTGACGCACACCGGGGAGCTGTTTTTT